This T cell receptor (beta chain) was sequenced in a study of blood T cell repertoires in COVID-19. This CDR3 region has 11 residues. J gave up 7 bases and V 7 bases, and 7 bases lay outside the gene matches. Germline lookup yields CDR1 GTSNPN and CDR2 SVGIG (reference sequence). This clone was seen a single time. Libraries were prepared by immunoSEQ multiplex PCR; TCRdb keeps only in-frame clonotypes and omits some of them. The sample lists 300,000 to 400,000 clones, 75% to 90% seen once, with approximately 1% in the top ten. The specimen was PBMCs or T cells enriched from blood (not recorded which). This sequence was found in a man aged 18 to 35 who had recovered from COVID-19. The chain employs TRBV30 and TRBJ2-7; 7 bases fit TRBD1. The CDR3 DNA is TGTGCCTTGCTGATCAGGGGGGAGCAGTACTTC. Amino acid sequence: CALLIRGEQYF.